Listed below are T cell receptor beta chains from one sample, sequenced in a study of shared clonotypes between healthy human individuals. Sequencing was performed with immunoSEQ multiplex PCR; in TCRdb, only in-frame clones are kept and a portion is missing. Found here are over 750,000 clones, about 96% of them singletons; the top ten hold under 0.3%. The sample was naive CD8+ T cells sorted from blood. These receptors were obtained from a man aged 30 to 45 in good health. Both conserved end residues are part of each CDR3. D genes are given only for firm matches. Rows may omit the clone size; those that give it use once, few, many or a size class.

clone_size d_call j_call v_call cdr3_aa cdr3_nt
few NA TRBJ1-2 TRBV10-3 CAISESDSSYGYTF TGTGCCATCAGTGAGAGCGACAGCTCCTATGGCTACACCTTC
NA TRBD1 TRBJ2-1 TRBV11-2 CASSLTAGTGGSGDEQFF TGTGCCAGCAGCCTAACCGCCGGGACAGGGGGGTCTGGGGATGAGCAGTTCTTC
NA NA TRBJ2-2 TRBV6-5 CASSKNTGPTGELFF TGTGCCAGCAGTAAGAATACAGGTCCCACCGGGGAGCTGTTTTTT
NA TRBD1 TRBJ1-1 TRBV27 CASSDRANTEAFF TGTGCCAGCAGCGACAGGGCGAACACTGAAGCTTTCTTT
NA NA TRBJ1-1 TRBV25-1 CASWDGLGTEAFF TGTGCCAGCTGGGATGGTTTGGGCACTGAAGCTTTCTTT
NA NA TRBJ2-2 TRBV19 CASSIGTGELFF TGTGCCAGTAGTATAGGCACCGGGGAGCTGTTTTTT
NA NA TRBJ2-7 TRBV4-3 CASSVTGDYYEQYF TGCGCCAGCAGCGTTACAGGGGACTACTACGAGCAGTACTTC
NA TRBD2 TRBJ2-7 TRBV14 CASRGLGDYEQYF TGTGCCAGCCGCGGACTAGGGGATTACGAGCAGTACTTC
once TRBD1 TRBJ1-5 TRBV7-9 CASSSSAPSGTGRNQPQHF TGTGCCAGCAGCTCCAGTGCACCATCCGGGACAGGACGTAATCAGCCCCAGCATTTT
NA NA TRBJ2-7 TRBV7-6 CASSPELASSYEQYF TGTGCCAGCAGCCCGGAACTAGCCAGCTCCTACGAGCAGTACTTC
NA TRBD2 TRBJ2-1 TRBV7-6 CASSLSSGSTDEQFF TGTGCCAGCAGCTTATCTAGCGGGAGTACGGATGAGCAGTTCTTC